The 12 T cell receptor beta chains listed next were all sequenced from one sample in a study of T-cell reconstitution after alpha-beta-depleted transplantation in children (dated by TCRdb to about 2016). The library was prepared using PCR. TCRdb lists the instrument as Illumina HiSeq 2500. Molecular barcoding was employed in the preparation of TCR libraries, with unique molecular identifiers being used to normalize TCRbeta repertoire quantification. TCRdb reworked the public reads: Q25 trimming with fastp, MiXCR clone assembly, productive beta chains retained. Each entry merges the rows of one CDR3 protein and shows their most common DNA and genes. The sample has around 700,000 distinct CDR3 sequences on record, about an eighth of them singletons. The top ten constitute roughly 0.84% of the sample. Sample treatment or condition, as interpreted from the label and publication: allogeneic hematopoietic cell transplantation with graft depleted of TCRalphabeta T cells and CD19 B cells.

The sample consisted of PBMCs, taken before TCRalphabeta/CD19-depleted stem cell transplant. Source of these receptors: a girl aged 2-10 years with congenital amegakaryocytic thrombocytopenia, due to receive a stem cell transplant.

The chain couples TRBV7-2 to TRBJ1-3, with no clear D. The CDR3 contains 15 residues. The V gene lost 5 bases and the J gene lost 7 bases, with 18 bases spanning the gap. Germline values: CDR1 SGHTA, CDR2 FQGNSA. CDR3 in DNA: TGTGCCAGCAGCCCTGGACCGGGATCCCTGAACACCATATATTTT. Protein: CASSPGPGSLNTIYF.

This clonotype was picked up many times. The chain employs TRBV15 and TRBJ2-7, with D uncertain. The CDR3 sequence is 18 residues long. CDR1 is LNHNV and CDR2 is YYDKDF in the germline V gene (reference sequence). Trimming took 0 bases from V and 2 from J, leaving 20 bases between them. CDR3 in amino acids: CATSRDSGRKITPYEQYF. CDR3 coding DNA: TGTGCCACCAGCAGAGATTCCGGCCGGAAAATTACCCCCTACGAGCAGTACTTC.

This clonotype was counted a few times. The chain employs TRBV15 and TRBJ2-7; 15 nucleotides line up with TRBD2. The germline V gene encodes CDR1 LNHNV and CDR2 YYDKDF (reference sequence). This CDR3 has 19 amino acids. V lost 3 bases to trimming and J lost 5 bases; unmatched junction nucleotides: 14. The CDR3 loop reads CATSSSPGLAGGDLDEQYF. The CDR3 region has the DNA TGTGCCACCAGCAGCAGTCCTGGACTAGCGGGAGGGGACTTGGACGAGCAGTACTTC.

This chain links TRBV29-1 with TRBJ2-1; D ambiguous. Germline assignment: CDR1 SQVTM and CDR2 ANQGSEA. This CDR3 has 11 amino acids. The V end was cut by 2 bases, the J end by 8 bases, with 7 bases between. The CDR3 sequence: CSVEKTYEQFF. The DNA of the CDR3 is TGCAGCGTTGAAAAGACGTATGAGCAGTTCTTC.

This clonotype was counted many times. The chain links TRBV12-3 or TRBV12-4 to TRBJ2-4, with D possibly being TRBD1 (6 bases). CDR3 length equals 16 residues. The V end lost 5 bases, the J end lost 0 bases, and 14 bases lay between the germline ends. The CDR3: CASSPLDRVAKNIQYF. The CDR3, as DNA: TGTGCCAGCAGTCCCTTGGACAGAGTAGCCAAAAACATTCAGTACTTC.

In its sample, this clonotype was seen many times. The chain employs TRBV12-3 or TRBV12-4 and TRBJ2-7; D call uncertain. The CDR3 runs 14 residues. With 1 base removed from V and 2 bases from J, the gap between germline ends came to 9 bases. The CDR3 DNA is TGTGCCAGCAGTTTAGGTCAGGTTCCCTACGAGCAGTACTTC. It specifies CASSLGQVPYEQYF.

This clonotype occurred a few times. The rearrangement links TRBV5-1 to TRBJ2-5; maybe TRBD2 (6 bases). The germline V gene has CDR1 SGHRS and CDR2 YFSETQ. V dropped 0 bases and J dropped 4 bases, with 16 bases sitting between them. The CDR3 loop spans 16 amino acids. The DNA of the CDR3 is TGCGCCAGCAGCTTGGTTGGCCAGGAGGGAGGAGAGACCCAGTACTTC. Its translation: CASSLVGQEGGETQYF.

This clonotype was recorded many times. The gene calls are TRBV4-2 and TRBJ1-1, with unresolved D. Trimming shortened V by 1 base and J by 0 bases, and 15 bases separated the two germline ends. The CDR3 runs 17 residues. CDR1 is LGHNA and CDR2 is YNFKEQ in the germline V gene. CDR3 coding DNA: TGTGCCAGCAGCCAAGTGGGAGACGGTTGGGTGAACACTGAAGCTTTCTTT. This sequence encodes CASSQVGDGWVNTEAFF.

This clonotype was seen only a few times. The genes are TRBV19 and TRBJ1-2; D is uncertain. Trimming removed 9 bases from V and 5 bases from J, with 19 bases in between. Germline CDR1 reads LNHDA; CDR2 reads SQIVND (reference sequence). This CDR3 spans 14 amino acids. CDR3: CASTGGPPPYGYTF. The CDR3 DNA reads TGTGCCAGCACGGGAGGACCGCCCCCATATGGCTACACCTTC.

This clonotype was picked up many times. V gene TRBV7-2 combines with J gene TRBJ2-7; D perhaps matches TRBD2 (5 bases). The CDR3 runs to 13 residues. The ends were cut back, 1 base at V and 5 bases at J, with 9 bases in the middle. Germline V CDR1 and CDR2: SGHTA, FQGNSA. For the CDR3, the DNA is TGTGCCAGCAGCTTAGAATCCGGGAACGAGCAGTACTTC. It encodes CASSLESGNEQYF.

The sample holds many counts of this clonotype. The chain couples TRBV20-1 to TRBJ2-1; 8 bases are shared with TRBD2. Germline CDR1 and CDR2: DFQATT and SNEGSKA (reference sequence). This CDR3 contains 17 residues. V lost 0 bases to trimming and J lost 3 bases; unmatched junction nucleotides: 10. The CDR3 DNA sequence: TGCAGTGCTAGAGATAATTGGGCTAGCGGGTACTACAATGAGCAGTTCTTC. Translation gives CSARDNWASGYYNEQFF.

The sample holds a few counts of this clonotype. The V gene is TRBV7-9, the J gene TRBJ1-1; 7 bases agree with TRBD1. From germline, CDR1 is SEHNR and CDR2 FQNEAQ (reference sequence). Trimming cost V 4 bases and J 3 bases; bases outside gene matches: 14. The length of the CDR3 is 17 residues. CDR3 in DNA: TGTGCCAGCAGCTCGCTTCAACCACAGGGGAGGGACACTGAAGCTTTCTTT. It yields the protein CASSSLQPQGRDTEAFF.